This entry lists 14 T cell receptor beta chains sequenced from one sample in a study of T cells in localized non-small cell lung cancer. Sequencing was performed with immunoSEQ multiplex PCR; in TCRdb, only in-frame clones are kept and a portion is missing. Of 45,000 to 55,000 clones in the sample, about nine tenths are singletons; the top ten hold 15% to 20%. The sample consisted of peripheral blood, taken before any cancer treatment. The source is a male donor at least 60 years old with stage III squamous cell lung carcinoma.

In the case of this clone: Other DNA sequences in this sample translate to the same CDR3. V gene TRBV9 combines with J gene TRBJ1-1; D unresolved. The V gene's germline CDR1 is SGDLS and CDR2 YYNGEE. The length of the CDR3 is 15 residues. The V end lost 0 bases, the J end lost 2 bases, and 11 bases lay between the germline ends. The DNA of the CDR3 is TGTGCCAGCAGCGTAGGGACCCTAGGAAACACTGAAGCTTTCTTT. Translating gives CASSVGTLGNTEAFF.

This clone was detected only a few times. The CDR3 here is CASTLRTEGGYGYTF. CDR3 bases: TGTGCCAGTACCCTCCGGACGGAAGGGGGCTATGGCTACACCTTC. This chain connects TRBV19 to TRBJ1-2, with a weak D call TRBD1 (6 bases). CDR3 length: 15 residues. The germline gives CDR1 LNHDA, CDR2 SQIVND (reference sequence). Between the trimmed V and J ends, which lost 7 bases and 4 bases, there was a span of 19 bases.

The CDR3 sequence is CASSYGQGRVKLFF. CDR3 coding DNA: TGTGCCAGCAGCTACGGACAGGGTCGGGTAAAACTGTTTTTT. This chain uses TRBV7-9 with TRBJ1-4, with 8 positions matching TRBD1. The V gene's germline CDR1 is SEHNR and CDR2 FQNEAQ (reference sequence). This CDR3 contains 14 residues. V lost 4 bases, J lost 10 bases, and 8 bases stayed unmatched. The whole variable domain, remainder taken from reference TRBV7-9 and TRBJ1-4, is DTGVSQNPRHKITKRGQNVTFRCDPISEHNRLYWYRQTLGQGPEFLTYFQNEAQLEKSRLLSDRFSAERPKGSFSTLEIQRTEQGDSAMYLCASSYGQGRVKLFFGSGTQLSVL.

This clone appeared once. The chain is built from TRBV5-4 and TRBJ1-1; TRBD1 aligns across 12 bases. Per germline, CDR1 SGHNT and CDR2 YYREEE (reference sequence). The CDR3 contains 17 residues. V lost 3 bases and J lost 0; bases outside the gene matches: 6. CDR3: CASSSGQGALMNTEAFF. Here the CDR3 DNA reads TGTGCCAGCAGCTCGGGACAGGGGGCACTCATGAACACTGAAGCTTTCTTT. The full variable domain, completed using reference TRBV5-4 and TRBJ1-1, is ETGVTQSPTHLIKTRGQQVTLRCSSQSGHNTVSWYQQALGQGPQFIFQYYREEENGRGNFPPRFSGLQFPNYSSELNVNALELDDSALYLCASSSGQGALMNTEAFFGQGTRLTVV.

The CDR3 nucleotides read TGTGCCAGCAGCCATGACACCGGGACAGGGGTGTACGAGCAGTACTTC. This translates into CASSHDTGTGVYEQYF. The rearrangement joins TRBV7-9 to TRBJ2-7, with 10 bases identical to TRBD1. J was trimmed by 4 bases and V by 5 bases; bases with no gene match: 11. The length of the CDR3 is 16 residues. Germline V lookup: CDR1 SEHNR, CDR2 FQNEAQ (reference sequence).

This clone counts as medium-sized. The genes are TRBV2 and TRBJ2-1; 11 nucleotides align to TRBD2. The germline CDR1 and CDR2 sequences are SNHLY and FYNNEI. J lost 1 base, V lost 8 bases, and 10 bases had no gene match. The length of the CDR3 is 17 residues. The CDR3 DNA is TGTGCCAGCTGGAATAGCGGGGGGGGCTCGTCCTACAATGAGCAGTTCTTC. This encodes CASWNSGGGSSYNEQFF.

This clone occurred many times. V is TRBV2 and J is TRBJ2-7; D perhaps matches TRBD1 (5 bases). CDR3 length: 15 residues. Germline V gives CDR1 SNHLY, CDR2 FYNNEI. Deletions cut 1 base from V and 2 bases from J, with 12 bases between. CDR3 in amino acids: CASSEGPGRPYEQYF. DNA for the CDR3: TGTGCCAGCAGTGAAGGGCCAGGGCGACCCTACGAGCAGTACTTC.

The chain uses TRBV7-2 and TRBJ1-4, with TRBD1 identical over 8 bases. CDR3 length: 14 residues. CDR1 and CDR2 (germline): SGHTA, FQGNSA. J gave up 7 bases and V 5 bases, and 6 bases lay outside the gene matches. The DNA for the CDR3 is TGTGCCAGCAGCCTTGACAGGGGCCCTGAAAAACTGTTTTTT. As protein: CASSLDRGPEKLFF.

The chain links TRBV7-6 to TRBJ2-7; D perhaps matches TRBD1 (5 bases). Germline lookup yields CDR1 SGHVS and CDR2 FNYEAQ. This CDR3 is 13 amino acids long. The V and J ends lost 3 bases and 3 bases respectively, with 9 bases between them. In nucleotides, the CDR3 is TGTGCCAGCAGCTTCGGCAGGGACTACGAGCAGTACTTC. Translating gives CASSFGRDYEQYF.

The chain combines TRBV25-1 with TRBJ2-5; D may be TRBD1 or TRBD2 (5 bases each). This CDR3 is 15 amino acids long. Germline CDR1 MGHDK, CDR2 SYGVNS. The V end lost 2 bases, the J end lost 2 bases, and 12 bases lay between the germline ends. The CDR3 loop reads CASSEPPGGQETQYF. The CDR3 DNA reads as TGTGCCAGCAGTGAACCCCCTGGGGGTCAAGAGACCCAGTACTTC.

V gene TRBV5-1 combines with J gene TRBJ1-2, with 8 nucleotides matching TRBD1. V lost 4 bases to trimming and J lost 2 bases; unmatched junction nucleotides: 7. CDR3 length equals 15 residues. Germline CDR1 and CDR2: SGHRS and YFSETQ. DNA of the CDR3: TGCGCCAGCAGCCTCCGGACAGGGCGGAACTATGGCTACACCTTC. Translated: CASSLRTGRNYGYTF.

This clone occurred once. The genes are TRBV4-2 and TRBJ2-5, with D tentatively TRBD2 (5 bases). The DNA end is more similar to TRBJ2-7, so the J call may be wrong. Germline-derived CDR1 and CDR2 are LGHNA and YNFKEQ. The CDR3 loop spans 15 amino acids. The CDR3: CASSQARGKSYEQYF. The CDR3 DNA follows: TGTGCCAGCAGCCAAGCTCGGGGAAAATCCTACGAGCAGTACTTC.

The chain joins TRBV14 to TRBJ2-1; D call uncertain. The ends were cut back, 1 base at V and 6 bases at J, with 10 bases in the middle. Germline CDR1 is SGHDN and CDR2 is FVKESK. The CDR3 spans 14 residues. The CDR3 here is CASSQVRSGNEQFF. In DNA, the CDR3 is TGTGCCAGCAGCCAAGTACGTTCGGGCAATGAGCAGTTCTTC.

This chain links TRBV5-1 with TRBJ2-1; no firm D call. The germline V and J ends were trimmed by 0 bases and 2 bases, with 9 bases remaining between them. CDR1 is SGHRS and CDR2 is YFSETQ in the germline V gene. The CDR3 loop spans 15 amino acids. The CDR3 sequence is CASSLGVGPYNEQFF. Here the CDR3 DNA reads TGCGCCAGCAGCTTGGGGGTGGGCCCCTACAATGAGCAGTTCTTC.